This T cell receptor beta chain derives from a study of cytomegalovirus exposure and HLA in healthy donors. As for the study in general: There were around 100 million unique TCR beta sequences, drawn from 180 million or so T cells, in an earlier analysis. Among the roughly 400 genotyped donors, around 81% were placed in the Caucasian-associated ancestry cluster.

This PCR relied on a set of 60 Vbeta primers and 13 Jbeta primers. Libraries were prepared by immunoSEQ multiplex PCR; TCRdb keeps only in-frame clonotypes and omits some of them. The sample consists of about 77,000 clones, nearly 80% of them appearing once. Turning to this clone: What it binds is not known.

The study's findings and limits: A missense variant in DCLRE1C was later tied to TCR beta V- and J-gene trimming.

CDR1 and CDR2 from the germline V gene are MDHEN and SYDVKM. There are 16 residues in the CDR3. V was clipped by 3 bases and J by 0 bases, with 11 bases between them. V usage is TRBV28 and J usage is TRBJ2-2, with D possibly being TRBD2 (5 bases). The receptor comes from a man aged 35-49 years in good health and CMV-seronegative. The sample consisted of PBMCs. The CDR3 DNA follows: TGTGCCAGCAGTTTTGCGTGGGGAGCGAACACCGGGGAGCTGTTTTTT. This translates into CASSFAWGANTGELFF.